This TCR beta chain was found in a study of neurological immune-mediated disorders. Notes on the study in general: Healthy controls had more TCR clonal expansion than multiple sclerosis, which showed the least, whereas HTLV-1-associated myelopathy showed the most.

CDR3 length: 12 amino acids. Germline assignment: CDR1 DFQATT and CDR2 SNEGSKA (reference sequence). V lost 5 bases and J 4 bases, leaving 11 bases between the germline ends. Synthesis of cDNA used 5'RACE (with 10-nucleotide random UMIs). TCRdb passed the 5' RACE reads through MiXCR, listing each CDR3 protein once. Of around 46,000 distinct CDR3 sequences listed, roughly a quarter are singletons. The unsorted libraries were produced from 2 million PBMCs held at -80 C. A note on this clonotype: What it recognizes is unknown.

The chain links TRBV20-1 to TRBJ2-5, with D uncertain. This sequence originates from a woman in her 70s in good health. The sample consisted of PBMCs. Here the CDR3 DNA reads TGCAGTGCTCTGGACCCACGAGAGACCCAGTACTTC. Its protein is CSALDPRETQYF.